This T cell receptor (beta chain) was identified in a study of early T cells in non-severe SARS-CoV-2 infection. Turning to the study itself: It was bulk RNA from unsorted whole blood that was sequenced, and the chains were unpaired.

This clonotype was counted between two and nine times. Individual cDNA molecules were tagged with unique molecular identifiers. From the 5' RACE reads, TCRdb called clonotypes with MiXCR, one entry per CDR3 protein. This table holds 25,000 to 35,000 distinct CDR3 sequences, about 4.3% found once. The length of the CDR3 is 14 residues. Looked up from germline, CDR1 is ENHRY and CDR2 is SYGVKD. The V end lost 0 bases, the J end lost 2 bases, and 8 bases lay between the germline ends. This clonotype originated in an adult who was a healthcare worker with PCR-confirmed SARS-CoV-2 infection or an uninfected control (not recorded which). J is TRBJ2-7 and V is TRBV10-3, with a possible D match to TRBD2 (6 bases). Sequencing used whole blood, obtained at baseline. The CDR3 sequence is CAISESWGAYEQYF. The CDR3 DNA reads TGTGCCATCAGTGAGTCATGGGGGGCCTACGAGCAGTACTTC.